The next 10 T cell receptor beta chains were all read from a single sample in a study of OX40 agonist ivuxolimab in advanced cancers. Only in-frame clones appear in the TCRdb table, and some are missing; sequencing was by immunoSEQ multiplex PCR. The sample lists some 71,000 clones; almost 85% were seen once. The sample here was CD4+ or CD8+ T cells sorted from blood, taken in a trial of the OX40 agonist ivuxolimab. Every receptor here comes from an adult with an advanced solid tumor such as melanoma, head and neck, liver or kidney cancer.

The count of this clone is one. The CDR3 reads CASSYYRGNYGYTF. CDR3 sequence (DNA): TGTGCCAGCAGTTATTACAGGGGGAACTATGGCTACACCTTC. The chain combines TRBV6-5 with TRBJ1-2; 8 positions agree with TRBD1. The CDR3 is 14 residues long. Looked up from germline, CDR1 is MNHEY and CDR2 is SVGAGI. Germline trimming cut 3 bases from V and 2 bases from J; bases unmatched to any gene: 2.

The V call is TRBV6-5, the J call TRBJ2-7; D is perhaps TRBD1 (6 bases). The CDR3 loop spans 15 amino acids. Germline lookup yields CDR1 MNHEY and CDR2 SVGAGI. Trimming removed 2 bases at V and 2 bases at J, with 13 bases between. CDR3 sequence (DNA): TGTGCCAGCAGTTACATTGGGGCAGGGGCCTACGAGCAGTACTTC. As protein: CASSYIGAGAYEQYF.

CDR3 protein: CASSLGYRVGDTEAFF. The DNA of the CDR3 is TGCGCCAGCAGCTTGGGGTACAGGGTTGGGGACACTGAAGCTTTCTTT. The chain couples TRBV5-1 to TRBJ1-1; D is possibly TRBD1 (6 bases). In germline, CDR1 is SGHRS, CDR2 YFSETQ. V lost 0 bases and J lost 3, with 15 bases in between. This CDR3 has 16 amino acids.

The genes are TRBV11-1 and TRBJ1-2, with a possible D match to TRBD1 (5 bases). Germline V gives CDR1 SGHAT, CDR2 FQDESV (reference sequence). Trimming left V 0 bases short and J 5 bases short, with 10 bases between. The CDR3 consists of 14 residues. This CDR3 is CASSLALGEYGYTF. The DNA for the CDR3 is TGTGCCAGCAGCTTAGCGCTAGGGGAATATGGCTACACCTTC.

The rearrangement joins TRBV5-1 to TRBJ2-1, with TRBD2 matching over 11 bases. The ends lost 4 bases at V and 9 bases at J; junction bases unmatched: 9. Germline V gives CDR1 SGHRS, CDR2 YFSETQ. The CDR3 spans 15 residues. The CDR3 sequence: CASSPGTSGRIEQFF. DNA of the CDR3: TGCGCCAGCAGCCCCGGGACTAGCGGCCGGATTGAGCAGTTCTTC.

The chain carries TRBV13 and TRBJ2-3; maybe TRBD2 (6 bases). CDR3 length equals 16 residues. The germline CDR1 and CDR2 sequences are PRHDT and FYEKMQ (reference sequence). Trimming left V 5 bases short and J 7 bases short, with 22 bases between. The CDR3 nucleotides are TGTGCCAGCAGCCCCGAAGGGCGGGGTGAAGGGAATACGCAGTATTTT. Amino acid sequence: CASSPEGRGEGNTQYF.

The chain employs TRBV7-2 and TRBJ1-2; 7 bases are shared with TRBD1. The CDR3 is 15 residues long. V lost 5 bases, J lost 3 bases, and 9 bases stayed unmatched. The germline V gene encodes CDR1 SGHTA and CDR2 FQGNSA. In DNA, the CDR3 is TGTGCCAGCAGCCCGAAGGCGACAGGGCACTATGGCTACACCTTC. It is translated as CASSPKATGHYGYTF.

The chain is built from TRBV29-1 and TRBJ2-2; D may be TRBD2 (5 bases). V gave up 4 bases and J gave up 5 bases, with 17 bases separating them. Germline V gene lookup returns CDR1 SQVTM and CDR2 ANQGSEA. The CDR3 is 15 residues long. CDR3 residues: CSVGGYSGVTGELFF. In nucleotides, the CDR3 is TGCAGCGTTGGAGGGTATAGTGGGGTTACCGGGGAGCTGTTTTTT.

The chain carries TRBV6-5 and TRBJ2-7, with TRBD1 matching over 9 bases. This CDR3 has 14 residues. V lost 5 bases to trimming and J lost 6 bases; unmatched junction nucleotides: 8. CDR1 and CDR2 from the germline V gene are MNHEY and SVGAGI. As DNA, the CDR3 is TGTGCCAGCAGTCCCCCGGGACAGGGCGGCGAGCAGTACTTC. Translating gives CASSPPGQGGEQYF.

This chain connects TRBV14 to TRBJ1-3; tentatively, D is TRBD1 (6 bases). Trimming pared 3 bases from V and 5 bases from J, leaving 14 bases between. This CDR3 comprises 15 residues. Germline lookup yields CDR1 SGHDN and CDR2 FVKESK. The CDR3 is CASSQSRGARNTIYF. CDR3 DNA sequence: TGTGCCAGCAGCCAGTCCAGGGGCGCTAGAAACACCATATATTTT.